This TCR beta chain was recovered during a study of blood T cell repertoires in COVID-19. As for the study in general: Some COVID-19 samples were acute and others convalescent; all came from the United States, Italy and Spain. PBMCs, B-cell-depleted T cells, or T cells were the source of the cDNA or gDNA that made up the material.

Trimming cost V 4 bases and J 1 base; bases outside gene matches: 7. This CDR3 is 18 amino acids long. CDR1 SGHRS and CDR2 YFSETQ come from the germline V gene. Under the authors' procedure: The assay estimated nucleated cells by amplifying reference gene primers. The data were produced by immunoSEQ multiplex PCR, yet TCRdb's version contains in-frame clones alone and is incomplete. That table is the source of V, J and clone size, and D and trimming were worked out from the DNA. The sample contains more than 15,000 clones, roughly four fifths of which appear only once. The source is a man older than 75 with active COVID-19. Sequencing was performed on peripheral blood. The rearrangement joins TRBV5-1 to TRBJ2-2; TRBD2 matches at 13 bases. CDR3 in DNA: TGCGCCAGCAGCCGGGGACTAGCGGGATCTGTGAACACCGGGGAGCTGTTTTTT. The encoded protein is CASSRGLAGSVNTGELFF.